This T cell receptor beta chain was profiled in a study of technical replicates of blood from a few donors. Using immunoSEQ multiplex PCR, the repertoire was profiled, and TCRdb retains in-frame clones only, with some absent. Here the sample spans approximately 70,000 clones, approximately 97% being singletons. The source of this sequence is a human donor in good health. Sequencing input: T cells isolated from PBMCs.

The CDR3: CASRGSGSNEQFF. The CDR3 nucleotides read TGTGCCAGCAGGGGAAGCGGGAGCAATGAGCAGTTCTTC. V is TRBV7-9 and J is TRBJ2-1, with 8 positions matching TRBD2. The CDR3 runs 13 residues. The J segment lost 6 bases and the V segment lost 6 bases, leaving 4 bases of the junction unmatched. Germline V gene lookup returns CDR1 SEHNR and CDR2 FQNEAQ (reference sequence).